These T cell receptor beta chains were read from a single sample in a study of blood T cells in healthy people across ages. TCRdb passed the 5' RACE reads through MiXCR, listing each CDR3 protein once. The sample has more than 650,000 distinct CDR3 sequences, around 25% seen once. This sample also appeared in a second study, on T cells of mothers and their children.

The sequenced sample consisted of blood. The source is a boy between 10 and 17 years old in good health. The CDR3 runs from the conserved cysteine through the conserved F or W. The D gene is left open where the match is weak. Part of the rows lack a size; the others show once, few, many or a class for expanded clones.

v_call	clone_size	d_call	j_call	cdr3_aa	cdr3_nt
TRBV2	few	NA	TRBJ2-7	CASNLYGLEQYF	TGTGCCAGCAACCTTTACGGACTTGAGCAGTACTTC
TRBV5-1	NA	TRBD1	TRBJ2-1	CASSAHGTGRYNEQFF	TGCGCCAGCAGCGCACACGGGACAGGGCGCTACAATGAGCAGTTCTTC
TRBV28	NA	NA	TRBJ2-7	CASSTQGYEQYF	TGCGCCAGCAGCACACAGGGCTACGAGCAGTACTTC
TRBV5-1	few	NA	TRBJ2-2	CASSLRTVNTGELFF	TGCGCCAGCAGCTTGAGGACGGTGAACACCGGGGAGCTGTTTTTT
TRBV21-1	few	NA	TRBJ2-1	CASSIPGGNHNEQFF	TGTGCCAGCAGCATACCCGGAGGGAACCACAATGAGCAGTTCTTC
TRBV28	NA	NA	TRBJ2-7	CASNSGPHEQYF	TGTGCCAGCAATTCGGGGCCCCACGAGCAGTACTTC
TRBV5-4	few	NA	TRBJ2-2	CASSGISVTGELFF	TGTGCCAGCAGCGGGATTAGTGTCACCGGGGAGCTGTTTTTT
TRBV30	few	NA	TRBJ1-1	CAWRVGGANTEAFF	TGTGCCTGGAGGGTCGGAGGGGCGAACACTGAAGCTTTCTTT
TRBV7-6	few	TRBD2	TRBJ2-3	CASKQNPGLAGDSDTQYF	TGTGCCAGCAAGCAAAACCCGGGACTAGCGGGGGACTCAGATACGCAGTATTTT
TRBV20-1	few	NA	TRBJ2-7	CSAPDSSSSYEQYF	TGCAGTGCCCCCGACAGCTCGAGCTCCTACGAGCAGTACTTC
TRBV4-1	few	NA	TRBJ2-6	CASSLPGRGGTGANVLTF	TGCGCCAGCAGCCTCCCCGGCAGGGGAGGGACTGGGGCCAACGTCCTGACTTTC
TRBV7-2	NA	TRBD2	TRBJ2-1	CASSFRRGGRNEQFF	TGTGCCAGCAGCTTCCGACGGGGGGGCCGGAATGAGCAGTTCTTC
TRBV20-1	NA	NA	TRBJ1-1	CSARDATARHTEAFF	TGCAGTGCTAGAGATGCCACCGCCAGGCACACTGAAGCTTTCTTT
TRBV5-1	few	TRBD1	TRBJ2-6	CASSLGTGSVGANVLTF	TGCGCCAGCAGCTTGGGGACAGGGTCAGTTGGGGCCAACGTCCTGACTTTC
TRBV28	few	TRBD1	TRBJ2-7	CASSLTQGTLTYEQYF	TGTGCCAGCAGTTTAACACAGGGGACACTCACCTACGAGCAGTACTTC
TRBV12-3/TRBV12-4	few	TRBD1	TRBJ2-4	CASSSYRGPLAKNIQYF	TGTGCCAGCAGTTCTTACAGGGGGCCTTTGGCCAAAAACATTCAGTACTTC
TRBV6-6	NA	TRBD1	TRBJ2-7	CASSYGGQGTVYEQYF	TGTGCCAGCAGTTACGGTGGGCAGGGGACAGTCTACGAGCAGTACTTC
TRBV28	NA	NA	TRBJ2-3	CASSITGTGTDTQYF	TGTGCCAGCAGCATCACCGGGACCGGCACAGATACGCAGTATTTT
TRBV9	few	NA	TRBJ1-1	CASSVGVGLNTEAFF	TGTGCCAGCAGCGTAGGAGTAGGCTTGAACACTGAAGCTTTCTTT
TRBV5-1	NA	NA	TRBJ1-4	CASSRDRTANEKLFF	TGCGCCAGCAGCCGGGATCGGACGGCTAATGAAAAACTGTTTTTT
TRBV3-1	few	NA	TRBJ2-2	CASRLQGAGELFF	TGTGCCAGCAGGTTACAGGGTGCCGGGGAGCTGTTTTTT
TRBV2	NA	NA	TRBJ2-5	CAADFPGETQYF	TGTGCTGCGGACTTTCCTGGGGAGACCCAGTACTTC
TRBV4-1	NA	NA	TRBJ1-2	CASSQDLTDRYGYTF	TGCGCCAGCAGCCAAGATTTGACGGACAGATATGGCTACACCTTC
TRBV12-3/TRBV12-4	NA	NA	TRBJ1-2	CASRKATDNPNYGYTF	TGTGCCAGCAGAAAGGCAACAGACAACCCTAACTATGGCTACACCTTC
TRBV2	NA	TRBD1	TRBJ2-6	CANNQGAGANVLTF	TGTGCCAACAACCAGGGGGCTGGGGCCAACGTCCTGACTTTC
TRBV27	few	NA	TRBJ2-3	CASNGGSTDTQYF	TGTGCCAGCAATGGGGGCTCAACAGATACGCAGTATTTT
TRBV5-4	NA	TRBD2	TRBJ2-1	CASSQERGPPYNEQFF	TGTGCCAGCAGCCAAGAGCGGGGGCCCCCCTACAATGAGCAGTTCTTC
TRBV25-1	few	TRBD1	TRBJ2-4	CASTGGAGSHIQYF	TGTGCCAGCACAGGGGGCGCGGGGTCCCACATTCAGTACTTC
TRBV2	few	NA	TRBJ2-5	CASRLTGTGFF	TGTGCCAGCAGACTAACAGGTACAGGGTTCTTC
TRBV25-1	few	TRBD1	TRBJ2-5	CASSEKGAERETQYF	TGTGCCAGCAGTGAAAAGGGGGCAGAGAGAGAGACCCAGTACTTC
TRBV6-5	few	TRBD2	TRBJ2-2	CASSYSTGGRRELFF	TGTGCCAGCAGTTACTCGACGGGGGGGAGGAGGGAGCTGTTTTTT
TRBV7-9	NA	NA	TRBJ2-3	CASSLQAGMGTDTQYF	TGTGCCAGCAGCCTCCAGGCCGGGATGGGCACAGATACGCAGTATTTT
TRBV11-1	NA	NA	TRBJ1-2	CASRLYGYTF	TGTGCCAGCAGGCTATATGGCTACACCTTC
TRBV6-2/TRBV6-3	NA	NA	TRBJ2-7	CASSRDFGYEQYF	TGTGCCAGCAGTCGGGACTTCGGGTACGAGCAGTACTTC
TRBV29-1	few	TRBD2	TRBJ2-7	CSGIAGNTYEQYF	TGCAGCGGTATAGCGGGAAACACCTACGAGCAGTACTTC
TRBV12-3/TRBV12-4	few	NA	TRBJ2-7	CASSGRGLSYEQYF	TGTGCCAGCAGTGGGAGGGGGCTCTCCTACGAGCAGTACTTC
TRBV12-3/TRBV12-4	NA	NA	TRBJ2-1	CASSPRGAAYNEQFF	TGTGCCAGCAGTCCCCGGGGAGCGGCCTACAATGAGCAGTTCTTC
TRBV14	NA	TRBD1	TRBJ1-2	CASSRTTGGYGYTF	TGTGCCAGCAGCCGGACGACAGGGGGCTATGGCTACACCTTC
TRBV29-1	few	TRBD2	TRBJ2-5	CSGRSGWQETQYF	TGCAGCGGGCGTAGCGGGTGGCAAGAGACCCAGTACTTC
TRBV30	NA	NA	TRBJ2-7	CACQGGLIYEQYF	TGTGCCTGCCAGGGAGGCCTTATTTACGAGCAGTACTTC
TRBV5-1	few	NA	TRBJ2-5	CASNGARGGKETQYF	TGCGCCAGCAACGGGGCCAGGGGGGGTAAAGAGACCCAGTACTTC
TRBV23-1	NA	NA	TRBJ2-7	CASSPGGAVLTYEQYF	TGCGCCAGCAGTCCAGGCGGGGCGGTCTTAACCTACGAGCAGTACTTC
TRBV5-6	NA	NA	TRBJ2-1	CASSLGQPNEQFF	TGTGCCAGCAGCTTGGGACAACCCAATGAGCAGTTCTTC
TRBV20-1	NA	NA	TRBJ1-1	CSASGLTEAFF	TGCAGTGCTAGCGGGCTGACTGAAGCTTTCTTT
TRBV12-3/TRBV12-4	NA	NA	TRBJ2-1	CASSLIGARNEQFF	TGTGCCAGCAGTTTGATAGGGGCGAGGAATGAGCAGTTCTTC
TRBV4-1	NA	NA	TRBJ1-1	CASSLRRAERRTEAFF	TGCGCCAGCAGCCTCCGCAGGGCAGAAAGACGCACTGAAGCTTTCTTT